This T cell receptor (beta chain) is from a study of cytomegalovirus exposure and HLA in healthy donors. Study information: Researchers previously reported finding about 110 million unique TCR beta sequences from 170 million or so T cells. General study results and limits: Later genetic work tied a missense DCLRE1C variant to beta-chain V and J trimming. In vitro testing confirmed a few CMV-associated chains as specific for CMV antigens.

PCR used 60 Vbeta primers and 13 Jbeta primers. This table comes from immunoSEQ multiplex PCR, and its TCRdb copy is limited to in-frame clones, with some not included. This table holds approximately 93,000 clones, about 79% found once. With respect to this clone: Antigen: not known.

CDR1 is MNHEY, CDR2 SVGAGI, per germline. Trimming removed 5 bases at V and 4 bases at J, with 11 bases between. This CDR3 is built from 13 residues. The clonotype was recovered from a male donor in good health and CMV-seropositive. Sequenced input: PBMCs. V and J are TRBV6-5 and TRBJ1-1, with D perhaps TRBD1 (5 bases). The CDR3: CASSTTESTEAFF. In DNA form, the CDR3 reads TGTGCCAGCAGTACGACAGAGTCCACTGAAGCTTTCTTT.